This T cell receptor beta chain was obtained from a study of radiation and T cells in renal cell carcinoma. Points from the study as a whole: From baseline, blood top tumor clonotypes peaked at 2 weeks post-radiation. Pretreatment tumor biopsies were lacking, so baseline clonotypes are unknown.

Generated by immunoSEQ multiplex PCR, the TCRdb table keeps only in-frame clones and is missing some. The sample has approximately 120,000 clones, roughly 80% seen once. As regards this clone: The antigen is unknown.

Documented time point: baseline pretreatment blood. Treatment meaning: 15 Gy SBRT to primary tumor, nephrectomy 4 weeks later. After SBRT, blood was collected at 2 and 4 weeks, plus baseline. This renal cell carcinoma was of the clear cell type. CDR3 length equals 19 residues. The germline gives CDR1 MNHEY, CDR2 SMNVEV (reference sequence). V was clipped by 1 base and J by 0 bases; unmatched bases: 10. The chain couples TRBV27 to TRBJ2-1; 9 nucleotides match TRBD2. The clonotype comes from a woman aged 60-70 years with renal cell carcinoma. The starting material was blood, obtained from a patient whose treatment included radiotherapy and nephrectomy. The CDR3 reads CASSLLFPSGISSYNEQFF. The CDR3 nucleotides are TGTGCCAGCAGTTTATTGTTTCCTAGCGGGATCAGCTCCTACAATGAGCAGTTCTTC.